This section outlines one TCR beta chain sequence together with its context. TCRdb keeps only in-frame clones here, not all; method: immunoSEQ multiplex PCR. The sample records roughly 80,000 clones, approximately 90% being singletons. These data originate in a study of technical replicates of blood from several donors. This CDR3 contains 14 residues. Between the trimmed V and J ends, which lost 0 bases and 7 bases, there was a span of 11 bases. CDR1 and CDR2 from the germline V gene are SGHRS and YFSETQ. This clonotype was obtained from a human donor in good health. The chain carries TRBV5-1 and TRBJ1-5; D perhaps matches TRBD1 (6 bases). The sequenced material came from T cells isolated from PBMCs. DNA for the CDR3: TGCGCCAGCAGCTTGGGGGGGCTGGGGCAGCCCCAGCATTTT. Translating gives CASSLGGLGQPQHF.